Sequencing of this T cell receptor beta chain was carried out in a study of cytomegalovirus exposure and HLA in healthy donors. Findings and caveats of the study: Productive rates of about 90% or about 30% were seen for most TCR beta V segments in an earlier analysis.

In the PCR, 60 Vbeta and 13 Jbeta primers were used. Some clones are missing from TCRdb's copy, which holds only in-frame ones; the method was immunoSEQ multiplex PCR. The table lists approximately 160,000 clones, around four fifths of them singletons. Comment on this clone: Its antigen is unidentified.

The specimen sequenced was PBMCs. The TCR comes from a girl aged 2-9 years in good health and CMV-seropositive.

The CDR3 sequence: CASSVEEGTSYEQYF. CDR3 sequence (DNA): TGTGCCAGCAGCGTAGAAGAGGGAACCTCCTACGAGCAGTACTTC. V is TRBV9 and J is TRBJ2-7; D may be TRBD2 (5 bases). Germline V gene sequence: CDR1 SGDLS, CDR2 YYNGEE. The CDR3 is made up of 15 amino acids. V was shortened by 0 bases and J by 0 bases, with 10 bases between the two germline ends.